These 9 T cell receptor beta chains share one sample of origin, sequenced in a study of blood T cell repertoires in COVID-19. The data were produced by immunoSEQ multiplex PCR, yet TCRdb's version contains in-frame clones alone and is incomplete. The sample consists of about 99,000 clones, nearly 85% of them appearing once. Sequencing was carried out using peripheral blood. The source is a human donor in a cohort sampled during active or convalescent COVID-19.

The table lists this clone with a few counts. This sequence joins TRBV13 and TRBJ2-7; the match to TRBD1 covers 7 bases. This CDR3 comprises 14 residues. Germline assignment: CDR1 PRHDT and CDR2 FYEKMQ (reference sequence). Trimming took 0 bases from V and 4 from J; bases not matched to a gene: 3. This CDR3 reads CASSLGGGGYEQYF. CDR3 bases: TGTGCCAGCAGCTTAGGAGGGGGCGGGTACGAGCAGTACTTC. The entire variable domain, with the rest obtained from reference TRBV13 and TRBJ2-7, is as follows: AAGVIQSPRHLIKEKRETATLKCYPIPRHDTVYWYQQGPGQDPQFLISFYEKMQSDKGSIPDRFSAQQFSDYHSELNMSSLELGDSALYFCASSLGGGGYEQYFGPGTRLTVT.

The CDR3 is CASSQAHSRGDGNTIYF. CDR3 bases: TGTGCCAGCAGCCAAGCCCATTCTAGGGGCGACGGAAACACCATATATTTT. The J gene is TRBJ1-3, the V gene TRBV3-1 (or the pseudogene TRBV3-2); D is possibly TRBD1 (5 bases). V was trimmed by 1 base and J by 4 bases, leaving 17 bases between them. There are 17 residues in the CDR3. Germline lookup yields CDR1 LGHDT and CDR2 YNNKEL (reference sequence).

The chain combines TRBV11-3 with TRBJ2-3, with TRBD2 identical over 13 bases. The germline V gene encodes CDR1 SGHNT and CDR2 YENEEA. V lost 5 bases, J lost 0 bases, and 8 bases stayed unmatched. CDR3 length equals 18 residues. The DNA for the CDR3 is TGTGCCAGCAGCCCTCGACTAGCGGGGGGCTCCAGCACAGATACGCAGTATTTT. This codes for CASSPRLAGGSSTDTQYF. The full variable domain, its missing parts supplied by reference TRBV11-3 and TRBJ2-3, is EAGVVQSPRYKIIEKKQPVAFWCNPISGHNTLYWYLQNLGQGPELLIRYENEEAVDDSQLPKDRFSAERLKGVDSTLKIQPAELGDSAVYLCASSPRLAGGSSTDTQYFGPGTRLTVL.

A word on this clone: Germline and junction disagree at one end, which may indicate a read error. The J gene is TRBJ2-7, the V gene TRBV5-6; D unresolved. The CDR3 length is 13 residues. Germline V gene lookup returns CDR1 SGHDT and CDR2 YYEEEE. The CDR3 spells CASSLVSFYGQYF. DNA for the CDR3: TGTGCCAGCAGCTTGGTGTCATTCTACGGGCAGTACTTC. Filled out from reference TRBV5-6 and TRBJ2-7, the complete variable domain reads DAGVTQSPTHLIKTRGQQVTLRCSPKSGHDTVSWYQQALGQGPQFIFQYYEEEERQRGNFPDRFSGHQFPNYSSELNVNALLLGDSALYLCASSLVSFYGQYFGPGTRLTVT.

CDR3 in DNA: TGTGCCACCAGCGGCTCTATGAGGGGGCAGCCCCAGCATTTT. Translating it yields CATSGSMRGQPQHF. This rearrangement joins TRBV24-1 to TRBJ1-5; D possibly corresponds to TRBD1 (6 bases). V was pared by 7 bases and J by 7 bases, with 16 bases between. There are 14 residues in the CDR3. Germline V gives CDR1 KGHDR, CDR2 SFDVKD.

The V gene is TRBV30, the J gene TRBJ2-2; 10 nucleotides align to TRBD1. CDR1 GTSNPN and CDR2 SVGIG come from the germline V gene (reference sequence). V gave up 2 bases and J gave up 6 bases; unmatched junction bases: 9. The CDR3 is 16 residues long. The CDR3 DNA reads as TGTGCCTGGAGTAGAAGACGGGACAGGGGATCCGGGGAGCTGTTTTTT. Its protein is CAWSRRRDRGSGELFF.

J is TRBJ2-7 and V is TRBV6-5, with a possible D match to TRBD1 (6 bases). The CDR3 has 12 residues. With 6 bases removed from V and 2 bases from J, the gap between germline ends came to 8 bases. From germline, CDR1 is MNHEY and CDR2 SVGAGI. DNA for the CDR3: TGTGCCAGCAGAAAGGGGGCCTACGAGCAGTACTTC. Amino acid sequence: CASRKGAYEQYF.

Remarks on this clone: The DNA is omitted, as the CDR3 cannot be located on it reliably, and the CDR3 follows TCRdb's listing. J is TRBJ1-1 and V is TRBV21-1; no check of the table's D call, TRBD1, against the DNA was made. TRBV21-1 is a listed pseudogene. The CDR3 is 14 residues long, counting both termini. The CDR3 region is CASSKVGRGAEAFF.

The chain carries TRBV6-6 and TRBJ2-5, with 8 bases identical to TRBD1. In germline, CDR1 is MNHNY, CDR2 SVGAGI (reference sequence). The V segment lost 6 bases and the J segment 5 bases; nucleotides outside the gene matches: 2. The CDR3 has 12 amino acids. The CDR3 loop is CASSRQGETQYF. CDR3 nucleotides: TGTGCCAGCAGCCGACAGGGGGAGACCCAGTACTTC.